Below, 27 T cell receptor beta chains from the same sample are listed, as sequenced in a study of blood T cells in healthy people across ages. The second PCR ran roughly 7 to 11 cycles with a sample-barcoded 5' primer and J-beta primers. One entry per CDR3 protein, called by TCRdb with MiXCR from the 5' RACE reads. Here the sample spans about a million distinct CDR3 sequences, roughly half being singletons. The sequenced sample consisted of blood. The receptors stem from a woman aged 55-69 years in good health.

The genes are TRBV9 and TRBJ2-3; D is uncertain. V was trimmed by 0 bases and J by 6 bases, leaving 11 bases between them. The germline gives CDR1 SGDLS, CDR2 YYNGEE. CDR3 length equals 14 residues. The CDR3 DNA sequence: TGTGCCAGCAGCGTAGGGGCCTCTGTGGATACGCAGTATTTT. Encoded protein: CASSVGASVDTQYF. The variable domain in full, with the rest retrieved from reference TRBV9 and TRBJ2-3, is DSGVTQTPKHLITATGQRVTLRCSPRSGDLSVYWYQQSLDQGLQFLIQYYNGEERAKGNILERFSAQQFPDLHSELNLSSLELGDSALYFCASSVGASVDTQYFGPGTRLTVL.

The rearrangement uses TRBV24-1 and TRBJ1-1; 8 positions match TRBD1. The CDR3 has 12 residues. The V segment lost 9 bases and the J segment 5 bases; nucleotides outside the gene matches: 4. Germline V CDR1 and CDR2: KGHDR, SFDVKD. CDR3 region: CATSNRGTEAFF. The CDR3 DNA is TGTGCCACCTCCAACAGGGGGACTGAAGCTTTCTTT.

The chain's CDR3 is CSAGRQGATQYF. DNA for the CDR3: TGCAGTGCTGGAAGACAGGGGGCAACGCAGTATTTT. The gene calls are TRBV20-1 and TRBJ2-3; 10 nucleotides agree with TRBD1. Germline values: CDR1 DFQATT, CDR2 SNEGSKA (reference sequence). The CDR3 has 12 residues. J was trimmed by 9 bases and V by 5 bases; bases with no gene match: 5.

This clonotype has only a few counts. The V gene is TRBV20-1, the J gene TRBJ2-4, with 8 bases identical to TRBD2. V was pared by 3 bases and J by 9 bases, with 10 bases of the junction left unmatched. Germline CDR1 and CDR2: DFQATT and SNEGSKA (reference sequence). The CDR3 spans 14 residues. CDR3 sequence reads: CSARESGTRGIQYF. The CDR3 nucleotides are TGCAGTGCTAGGGAATCCGGGACTAGGGGCATTCAGTACTTC.

The chain couples TRBV4-1 to TRBJ1-4; D is undetermined. V was cut by 0 bases and J by 10 bases, with 9 bases left in between. This CDR3 spans 13 amino acids. CDR1 and CDR2 from the germline V gene are MGHRA and YSYEKL. CDR3 sequence: CASSQDGLRKLFF. In DNA form, the CDR3 reads TGCGCCAGCAGCCAAGACGGCCTACGAAAACTGTTTTTT.

The rearrangement uses TRBV2 and TRBJ2-3; D may correspond to TRBD1 or TRBD2 (6 bases each). CDR1 SNHLY and CDR2 FYNNEI come from the germline V gene. The CDR3 extends over 16 amino acids. Trimming pared 5 bases from V and 0 bases from J, leaving 15 bases between. Here the CDR3 reads CASSSPRRGSTDTQYF. The CDR3, as DNA: TGTGCCAGCAGTAGCCCCAGGAGGGGGAGCACAGATACGCAGTATTTT.

This clonotype was recorded many times. The V and J genes are TRBV12-3 or TRBV12-4 and TRBJ2-5, with D unclear. CDR3 size: 11 residues. Trimming took 6 bases from V and 1 from J, leaving 3 bases between them. This chain's CDR3 is CASSSQETQYF. The CDR3 coding sequence is TGTGCCAGCAGCTCCCAAGAGACCCAGTACTTC.

This clonotype was recorded a few times. CDR3 protein: CASSFPAEETQYF. The CDR3 nucleotides are TGTGCCAGCAGTTTCCCAGCGGAAGAGACCCAGTACTTC. The rearrangement joins TRBV12-3 or TRBV12-4 to TRBJ2-5; D is perhaps TRBD2 (5 bases). This CDR3 has 13 amino acids. Trimming stripped 3 bases from V and 3 bases from J, with 8 bases between.

This clonotype was seen only once. The chain links TRBV7-6 to TRBJ2-5; D gene ambiguous. Germline values: CDR1 SGHVS, CDR2 FNYEAQ. The CDR3 consists of 14 residues. The V end lost 2 bases, the J end lost 5 bases, and 12 bases lay between the germline ends. The CDR3 spells CASSLTAMSETQYF. DNA of the CDR3: TGTGCCAGCAGCTTAACAGCGATGTCGGAGACCCAGTACTTC.

The J gene is TRBJ1-2, the V gene TRBV6-5; 9 bases are a match to TRBD1. V was clipped by 0 bases and J by 8 bases; unmatched bases: 10. Germline CDR1 reads MNHEY; CDR2 reads SVGAGI. The CDR3 runs 16 residues. The CDR3 DNA reads as TGTGCCAGCAGTTACTCGTCAAGGGGACAGGGTAAAGGCTACACCTTC. Its protein product is CASSYSSRGQGKGYTF.

On this clonotype: An end of the junction differs from the germline gene, which may be a read error. The chain is built from TRBV7-6 and TRBJ2-3; TRBD1 matches 7 bases. The germline V gene has CDR1 SGHVS and CDR2 FNYEAQ. This CDR3 comprises 12 residues. The CDR3 DNA is TGTGCCCGCAGCCCAGGGACAGAGGCGCAGTATTTT. It is translated as CARSPGTEAQYF.

CDR3 in amino acids: CAWSVDSNYGYTF. DNA for the CDR3: TGTGCCTGGAGTGTCGACAGTAACTATGGCTACACCTTC. The chain employs TRBV30 and TRBJ1-2; a weak D match, TRBD1 (5 bases). The CDR3 runs 13 residues. Germline CDR1 reads GTSNPN; CDR2 reads SVGIG (reference sequence). V lost 0 bases and J 1 base, leaving 6 bases between the germline ends.

This sequence joins TRBV6-1 and TRBJ2-1; D is uncertain. CDR1 is MNHNS, CDR2 SASEGT, per germline. CDR3 size: 14 residues. The V end was cut by 1 base, the J end by 4 bases, with 8 bases between. The CDR3 sequence is CASSEERIYNEQFF. DNA for the CDR3: TGTGCCAGCAGTGAAGAGAGGATTTACAATGAGCAGTTCTTC.

The chain carries TRBV7-2 and TRBJ1-5; 7 bases match TRBD1. V trimming: 5 bases; J trimming: 8 bases; junction bases outside the gene matches: 6. CDR1 and CDR2 from the germline V gene are SGHTA and FQGNSA. The CDR3 has 13 residues. CDR3 residues: CASSPGQAEPQHF. DNA of the CDR3: TGTGCCAGCAGCCCAGGACAGGCTGAGCCCCAGCATTTT. Complete variable domain (other parts from reference TRBV7-2 and TRBJ1-5): GAGVSQSPSNKVTEKGKDVELRCDPISGHTALYWYRQSLGQGLEFLIYFQGNSAPDKSGLPSDRFSAERTGGSVSTLTIQRTQQEDSAVYLCASSPGQAEPQHFGDGTRLSIL.

Worth noting for this clonotype: This may be a read error, as it is one base from a much larger clone. J is TRBJ1-2 and V is TRBV4-1; D unresolved. CDR1 and CDR2 from the germline V gene are MGHRA and YSYEKL. The CDR3 length is 14 residues. CDR3 sequence: CASSKEDRGYGYTF. CDR3 in DNA: TGCGCCAGCAGCAAAGAGGATCGGGGTTATGGCTACACCTTC.

The chain links TRBV6-2 or TRBV6-3 to TRBJ2-1; 7 bases line up with TRBD2. The germline V gene encodes CDR1 MNHEY and CDR2 SVGEGT. This CDR3 comprises 17 residues. The V and J ends lost 2 bases and 4 bases, in that order; junction bases with no gene match: 11. The CDR3, as DNA: TGTGCCAGCAGTTACGGCGAGGTCGGGACTAAGTACAATGAGCAGTTCTTC. It yields the protein CASSYGEVGTKYNEQFF.

This clonotype was recorded a few times. The genes are TRBV4-2 and TRBJ2-5, with 8 bases that match TRBD1. Germline lookup yields CDR1 LGHNA and CDR2 YNFKEQ. There are 15 residues in the CDR3. J gave up 5 bases and V 4 bases, and 9 bases lay outside the gene matches. In nucleotides, the CDR3 is TGTGCCAGCAGCCCCTCGGACAGGGATGAGGAGACCCAGTACTTC. It yields the protein CASSPSDRDEETQYF.

There are a few counts of this clonotype. The genes are TRBV15 and TRBJ1-2; D is unclear. This CDR3 is 12 amino acids long. Per germline, CDR1 LNHNV and CDR2 YYDKDF (reference sequence). Trimming removed 2 bases from V and 2 bases from J, with 3 bases in between. The CDR3 loop is CATSRQNYGYTF. As DNA, the CDR3 is TGTGCCACCAGCAGACAGAACTATGGCTACACCTTC.

The rearrangement uses TRBV7-2 and TRBJ2-1; D is uncertain. The V gene's germline CDR1 is SGHTA and CDR2 FQGNSA. CDR3 length: 16 amino acids. V lost 3 bases, J lost 1 base, and 13 bases lay in between. CDR3 nucleotide sequence: TGTGCCAGCAGCTTGGGGTTAGTTTGGTCCTACAATGAGCAGTTCTTC. This codes for CASSLGLVWSYNEQFF.

The chain couples TRBV2 to TRBJ2-5; TRBD1 agrees at 12 bases. V was clipped by 6 bases and J by 7 bases; unmatched bases: 9. CDR1 SNHLY and CDR2 FYNNEI come from the germline V gene. The CDR3 sequence is 15 residues long. CDR3 amino acids: CASSYGTGGRGTQYF. As DNA, the CDR3 is TGTGCCAGCAGCTACGGGACAGGGGGCCGAGGGACCCAGTACTTC. The full variable domain, rest sourced from reference TRBV2 and TRBJ2-5, is EPEVTQTPSHQVTQMGQEVILRCVPISNHLYFYWYRQILGQKVEFLVSFYNNEISEKSEIFDDQFSVERPDGSNFTLKIRSTKLEDSAMYFCASSYGTGGRGTQYFGPGTRLLVL.

This chain's CDR3 is CASWESGRNEQYF. Written as DNA, the CDR3 is TGTGCCAGCTGGGAGAGCGGGAGAAACGAGCAGTACTTC. This chain links TRBV7-2 with TRBJ2-7; 8 nucleotides match TRBD2. Germline V lookup: CDR1 SGHTA, CDR2 FQGNSA. The CDR3 has 13 residues. The J segment lost 5 bases and the V segment lost 8 bases, leaving 8 bases of the junction unmatched.

This clonotype was seen only a few times. This rearrangement joins TRBV7-2 to TRBJ1-2, with no clear D. V lost 1 base and J 8 bases, leaving 14 bases between the germline ends. There are 14 residues in the CDR3. In germline, CDR1 is SGHTA, CDR2 FQGNSA. The CDR3 DNA reads as TGTGCCAGCAGCTTAGATACAACCGAGGGAGGCTACACCTTC. Amino acid sequence: CASSLDTTEGGYTF.

V is TRBV14 and J is TRBJ2-1, with a weak D call TRBD1 (7 bases). CDR3 size: 15 residues. V was cut by 4 bases and J by 2 bases, with 12 bases left in between. Germline V gene sequence: CDR1 SGHDN, CDR2 FVKESK. CDR3 nucleotides: TGTGCCAGCAGCCGAGGAGGGGGCGCCTACAATGAGCAGTTCTTC. The encoded protein is CASSRGGGAYNEQFF. The full variable domain, rest sourced from reference TRBV14 and TRBJ2-1, is EAGVTQFPSHSVIEKGQTVTLRCDPISGHDNLYWYRRVMGKEIKFLLHFVKESKQDESGMPNNRFLAERTGGTYSTLKVQPAELEDSGVYFCASSRGGGAYNEQFFGPGTRLTVL.

This clonotype was found a few times. The chain has TRBV4-2 and TRBJ2-5, with 9 bases fitting TRBD2. CDR1 and CDR2 from the germline V gene are LGHNA and YNFKEQ. Unmatched junction bases numbered 6, after V lost 4 bases and J lost 3 bases. The CDR3 sequence is 15 residues long. In DNA, the CDR3 is TGTGCCAGCAGCCCCGCTAGCGGGATGGAAGAGACCCAGTACTTC. Its protein product is CASSPASGMEETQYF.

The rearrangement uses TRBV27 and TRBJ1-2, with D possibly being TRBD1 (5 bases). The germline V and J ends were trimmed by 6 bases and 1 base, with 9 bases remaining between them. Germline V gene lookup returns CDR1 MNHEY and CDR2 SMNVEV (reference sequence). CDR3 size: 13 residues. The CDR3 protein is CASRGADNYGYTF. CDR3 coding DNA: TGTGCCAGCAGAGGGGCAGATAACTATGGCTACACCTTC.

The chain carries TRBV7-2 and TRBJ2-1; D is possibly TRBD2 (6 bases). The J call may be mistaken, given a closer DNA end match to TRBJ2-7. The germline V gene has CDR1 SGHTA and CDR2 FQGNSA. This CDR3 is 18 amino acids long. CDR3 loop: CASERRARGLSSYNEQYF. The CDR3 nucleotides are TGTGCCAGCGAAAGACGAGCTCGGGGGTTGAGCTCCTACAATGAGCAGTACTTC.

Notes on this clonotype: One end of the junction is discordant with germline, which a read error may explain. The chain employs TRBV4-3 and TRBJ1-6; D might be TRBD1 (6 bases). The germline gives CDR1 LGHNA, CDR2 YSLEER. The CDR3 extends over 14 amino acids. CDR3 nucleotides: TGCGCCGGCAGCCAACAGGGATCGGGGTCACCCCTCCACTTT. The encoded protein is CAGSQQGSGSPLHF.